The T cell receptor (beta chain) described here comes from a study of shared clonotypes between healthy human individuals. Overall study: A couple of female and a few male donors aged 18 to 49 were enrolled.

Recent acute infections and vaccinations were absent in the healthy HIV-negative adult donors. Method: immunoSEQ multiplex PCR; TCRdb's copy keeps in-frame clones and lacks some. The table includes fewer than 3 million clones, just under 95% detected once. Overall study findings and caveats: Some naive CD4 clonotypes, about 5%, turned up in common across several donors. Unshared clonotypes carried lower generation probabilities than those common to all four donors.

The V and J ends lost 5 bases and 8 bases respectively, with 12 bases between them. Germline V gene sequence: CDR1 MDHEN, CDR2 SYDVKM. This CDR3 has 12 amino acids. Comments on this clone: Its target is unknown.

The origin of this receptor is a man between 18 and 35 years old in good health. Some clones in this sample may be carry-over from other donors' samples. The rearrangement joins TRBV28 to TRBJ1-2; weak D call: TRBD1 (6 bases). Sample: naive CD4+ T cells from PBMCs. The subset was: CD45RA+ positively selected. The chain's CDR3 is CASSPTGLGYTF. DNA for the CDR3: TGTGCCAGCAGTCCTACAGGGTTGGGCTACACCTTC.